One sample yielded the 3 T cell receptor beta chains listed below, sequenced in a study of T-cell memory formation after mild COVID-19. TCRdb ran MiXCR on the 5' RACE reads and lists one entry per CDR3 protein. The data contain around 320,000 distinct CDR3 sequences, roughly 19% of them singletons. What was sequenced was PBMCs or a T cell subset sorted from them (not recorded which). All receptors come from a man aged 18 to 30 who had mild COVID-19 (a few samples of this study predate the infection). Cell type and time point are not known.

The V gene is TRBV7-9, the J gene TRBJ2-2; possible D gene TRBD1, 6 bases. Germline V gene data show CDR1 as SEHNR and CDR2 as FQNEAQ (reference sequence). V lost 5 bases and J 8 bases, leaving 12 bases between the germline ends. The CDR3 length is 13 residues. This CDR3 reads CASSAQGFGELFF. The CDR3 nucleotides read TGTGCCAGCAGCGCACAGGGTTTTGGGGAGCTGTTTTTT.

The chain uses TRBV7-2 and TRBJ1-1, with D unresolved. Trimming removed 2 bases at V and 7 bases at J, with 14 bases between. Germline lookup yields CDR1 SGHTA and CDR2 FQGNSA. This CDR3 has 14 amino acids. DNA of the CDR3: TGTGCCAGCAGCTTACGAGACACCGTTTATGAAGCTTTCTTT. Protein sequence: CASSLRDTVYEAFF.

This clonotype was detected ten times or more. CDR3 protein: CSAPRGGRTGELFF. The DNA of the CDR3 is TGCAGTGCTCCAAGAGGGGGTCGCACCGGGGAGCTGTTTTTT. V is TRBV20-1 and J is TRBJ2-2; D might be TRBD1 (6 bases). This CDR3 is built from 14 residues. Trimming removed 5 bases at V and 4 bases at J, with 14 bases between. Germline V gives CDR1 DFQATT, CDR2 SNEGSKA (reference sequence).